In its sample, the clone carrying this TCR beta chain was seen a few times. CDR1 is GTSNPN, CDR2 SVGIG, per germline (reference sequence). The CDR3 sequence is 14 residues long. The V end was cut by 4 bases, the J end by 1 base, with 14 bases between. The data are from a study of blood T cell repertoires in COVID-19. Study context: Researchers got acute and convalescent COVID-19 samples from the United States, Italy and Spain.

Per the study methods: Estimation of nucleated cell counts was performed using reference gene primer amplification. Profiling relied on immunoSEQ multiplex PCR, and the TCRdb table lists in-frame clones only, not all of them. V and J calls and clone size are those listed in that table; D and trimming were worked out from the DNA. Of 180,000 or so clones detected, roughly 87% appear once; the ten largest clones hold roughly 1.2%. Participants' reported clinical history set cohort assignment. This clonotype was obtained from a human donor with acute COVID-19. The donor label of this sample is uncertain. The chain joins TRBV30 to TRBJ2-7, with no clear D. Specimen: PBMCs or T cells enriched from blood (not recorded which). CDR3 sequence (DNA): TGTGCCTGGAAGAACCAAGGCGGTTCCTACGAGCAGTACTTC. It is translated as CAWKNQGGSYEQYF.